The sequence of this T cell receptor beta chain was determined in a study of blood T cells in healthy people across ages. V lost 10 bases to trimming and J lost 2 bases, with 11 bases between them. The length of the CDR3 is 13 residues. From germline, CDR1 is SNHLY and CDR2 FYNNEI. This clonotype turned up a few times. For the second PCR, which ran for 7 to 11 cycles, a sample-barcoded 5' primer and a J-beta primer mix were used. A single record per CDR3 protein comes from TCRdb applying MiXCR to the 5' RACE reads. The sample lists about 1.5 million distinct CDR3 sequences, 35% to 45% occurring once. The V gene is TRBV2, the J gene TRBJ1-4; possibly TRBD1 for D (5 bases). The receptor comes from a woman between 18 and 29 years old in good health. The sample was blood. The CDR3 loop is CATAWGTNEKLFF. DNA of the CDR3: TGTGCCACGGCGTGGGGGACTAATGAAAAACTGTTTTTT.